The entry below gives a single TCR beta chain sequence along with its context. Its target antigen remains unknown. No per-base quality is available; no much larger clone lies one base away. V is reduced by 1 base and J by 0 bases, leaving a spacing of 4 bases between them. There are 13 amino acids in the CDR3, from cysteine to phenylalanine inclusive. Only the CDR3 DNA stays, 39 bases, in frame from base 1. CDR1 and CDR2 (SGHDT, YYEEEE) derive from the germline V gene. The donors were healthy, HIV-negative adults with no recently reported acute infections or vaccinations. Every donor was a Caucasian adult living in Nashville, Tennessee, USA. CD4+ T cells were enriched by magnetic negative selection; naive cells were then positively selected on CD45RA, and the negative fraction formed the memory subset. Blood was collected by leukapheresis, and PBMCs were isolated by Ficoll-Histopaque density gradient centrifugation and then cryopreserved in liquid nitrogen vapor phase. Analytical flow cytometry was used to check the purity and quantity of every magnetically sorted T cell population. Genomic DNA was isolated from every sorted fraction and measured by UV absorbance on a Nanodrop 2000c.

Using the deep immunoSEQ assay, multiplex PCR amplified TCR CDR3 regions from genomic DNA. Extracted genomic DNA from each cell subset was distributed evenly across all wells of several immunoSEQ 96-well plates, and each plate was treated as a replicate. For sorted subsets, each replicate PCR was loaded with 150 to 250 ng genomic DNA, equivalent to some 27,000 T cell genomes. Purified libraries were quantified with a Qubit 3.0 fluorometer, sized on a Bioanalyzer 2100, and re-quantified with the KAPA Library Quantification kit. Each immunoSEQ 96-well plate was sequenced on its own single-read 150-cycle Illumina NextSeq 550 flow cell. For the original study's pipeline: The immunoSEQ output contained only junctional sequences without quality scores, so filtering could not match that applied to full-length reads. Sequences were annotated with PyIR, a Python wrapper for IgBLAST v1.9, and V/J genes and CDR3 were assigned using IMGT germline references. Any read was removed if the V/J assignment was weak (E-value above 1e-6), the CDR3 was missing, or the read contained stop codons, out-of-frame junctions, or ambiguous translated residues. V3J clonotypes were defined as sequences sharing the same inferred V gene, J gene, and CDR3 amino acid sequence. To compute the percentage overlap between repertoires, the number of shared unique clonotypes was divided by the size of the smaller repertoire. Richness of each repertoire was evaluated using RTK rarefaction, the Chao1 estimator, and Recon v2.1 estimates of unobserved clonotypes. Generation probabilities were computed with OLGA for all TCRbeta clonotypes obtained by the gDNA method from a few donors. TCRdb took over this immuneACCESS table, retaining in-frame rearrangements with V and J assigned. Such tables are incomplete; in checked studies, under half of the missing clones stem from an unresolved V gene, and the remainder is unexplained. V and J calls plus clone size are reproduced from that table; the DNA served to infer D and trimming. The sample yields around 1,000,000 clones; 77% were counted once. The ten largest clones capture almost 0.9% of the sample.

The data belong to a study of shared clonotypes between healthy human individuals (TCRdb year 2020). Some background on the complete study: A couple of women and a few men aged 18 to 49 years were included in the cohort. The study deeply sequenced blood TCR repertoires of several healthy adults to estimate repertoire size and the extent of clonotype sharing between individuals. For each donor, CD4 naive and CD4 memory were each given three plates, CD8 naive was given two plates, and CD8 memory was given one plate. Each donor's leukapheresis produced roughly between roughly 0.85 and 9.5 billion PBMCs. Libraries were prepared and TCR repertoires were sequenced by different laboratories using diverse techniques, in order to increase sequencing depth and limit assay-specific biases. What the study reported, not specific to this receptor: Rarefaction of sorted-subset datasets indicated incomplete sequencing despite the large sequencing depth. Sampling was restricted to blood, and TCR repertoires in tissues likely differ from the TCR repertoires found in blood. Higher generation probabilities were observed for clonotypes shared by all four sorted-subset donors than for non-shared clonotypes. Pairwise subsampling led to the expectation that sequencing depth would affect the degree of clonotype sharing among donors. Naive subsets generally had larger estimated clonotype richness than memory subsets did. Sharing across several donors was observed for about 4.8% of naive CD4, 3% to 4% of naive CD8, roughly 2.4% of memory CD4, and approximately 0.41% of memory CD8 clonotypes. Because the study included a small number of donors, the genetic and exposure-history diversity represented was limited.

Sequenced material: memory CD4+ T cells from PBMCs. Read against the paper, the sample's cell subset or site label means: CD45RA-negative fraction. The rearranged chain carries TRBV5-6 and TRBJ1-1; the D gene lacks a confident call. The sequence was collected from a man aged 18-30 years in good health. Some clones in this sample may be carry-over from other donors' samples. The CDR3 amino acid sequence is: CASSLSVNTEAFF. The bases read TGTGCCAGCAGCTTGTCGGTGAACACTGAAGCTTTCTTT.